This T cell receptor beta chain was identified in a study of T-cell memory formation after mild COVID-19. The CDR3 is made up of 15 amino acids. V lost 5 bases to trimming and J lost 3 bases, with 14 bases between them. Germline V CDR1 and CDR2: SGHNT, YYREEE (reference sequence). Using its own MiXCR run on the 5' RACE reads, TCRdb lists one record per CDR3 protein. The table lists a few hundred thousand distinct CDR3 sequences, under 30% of them singletons. J is TRBJ2-2 and V is TRBV5-4, with unresolved D. The sequence was collected from an adult woman who had mild COVID-19 (a few samples of this study predate the infection). Cell type and time point are not known. Sequenced input: PBMCs or a T cell subset sorted from them (not recorded which). The CDR3: CASSRTGLDTGELFF. The CDR3 bases are TGTGCCAGCAGTCGTACCGGCCTCGACACCGGGGAGCTGTTTTTT.